Listed below are T cell receptor beta chains from one sample, sequenced in a study of siplizumab effects on memory and regulatory T cells. The method was immunoSEQ multiplex PCR; TCRdb's version includes in-frame clones alone and lacks a portion of them. Counted here are just over 60,000 clones, 79% occurring once; the ten biggest clones make up 0.42%. The sequencing input was memory CD4+ T cells sorted from blood. These receptors were taken from a human donor in good health. Each CDR3 is given with its conserved first and last residue. D genes are given only for firm matches. A row's size may be missing; if present it is once, few, many or a size class.

clone_size	v_call	d_call	j_call	cdr3_nt	cdr3_aa
.	TRBV5-1	TRBD1	TRBJ2-3	TGCGCCAGCAGCTTAGACAGGGGTTCGATAGATACGCAGTATTTT	CASSLDRGSIDTQYF
.	TRBV18	TRBD2	TRBJ2-3	TGTGCCAGCTCACTCACTAGCGGGGTTAGCACAGATACGCAGTATTTT	CASSLTSGVSTDTQYF
once	TRBV5-1	.	TRBJ2-1	TGCGCCAGCAGCTTGGTGTCGGACAATGAGCAGTTCTTC	CASSLVSDNEQFF
.	TRBV10-2	.	TRBJ1-5	TGCGCCAGCAGTGAGTCTGGTCAGTTAAATCAGCCCCAGCATTTT	CASSESGQLNQPQHF
.	TRBV7-2	.	TRBJ1-3	TGTGCCAGCAGCCCCTTAGGAAACACCATATATTTT	CASSPLGNTIYF
once	TRBV25-1	TRBD1	TRBJ1-2	TGTGCCAGCAGTGGAGACAGGGGTTACTATGGCTACACCTTC	CASSGDRGYYGYTF
.	TRBV7-6	.	TRBJ2-3	TGTGCCAGCAGCCTCCCTCCGGGGGCCACCACAGATACGCAGTATTTT	CASSLPPGATTDTQYF
few	TRBV11-2	TRBD2	TRBJ2-3	TGTGCCAGCAGCTTTGGTCGGCTAGCGGGGGGCACTAGACAAGATACGCAGTATTTT	CASSFGRLAGGTRQDTQYF
.	TRBV25-1	TRBD1	TRBJ2-3	TGTGCCAGCAGTGTGGGTGACAGGGCCCGGGCAGATACGCAGTATTTT	CASSVGDRARADTQYF
.	TRBV7-2	.	TRBJ2-3	TGTGCCAGCCCCTTGGGGGATTCTAGCACAGATACGCAGTATTTT	CASPLGDSSTDTQYF
.	TRBV19	.	TRBJ1-4	TGTGCCAGTAGTATTTCCAGGTTCGAAAAACTGTTTTTT	CASSISRFEKLFF
few	TRBV7-9	.	TRBJ1-5	TGTGCCAGCAGTCCTCAGGGGTTTGGTCAGCCCCAGCATTTT	CASSPQGFGQPQHF
.	TRBV5-1	.	TRBJ2-3	TGCGCCAGCAGGATCTCAGGGGTATCGACAGATACGCAGTATTTT	CASRISGVSTDTQYF
.	TRBV28	.	TRBJ1-2	TGTGCCAGCACCTTAAGCCCTCAGGGTTCTTATGGCTACACCTTC	CASTLSPQGSYGYTF
.	TRBV7-3	TRBD1	TRBJ1-6	TGTGCCAGCAGCTTGTCCGGGACAGCCACTAATTCACCCCTCCACTTT	CASSLSGTATNSPLHF
.	TRBV29-1	TRBD1	TRBJ2-4	TGCAGCGTGTATACAGGGGGCGCGGCCAAAAACATTCAGTACTTC	CSVYTGGAAKNIQYF
.	TRBV4-1	TRBD2	TRBJ2-7	TGCGCCAGCAGCCAAGATGTAGCGGGCTTCTCCTACGAGCAGTACTTC	CASSQDVAGFSYEQYF
.	TRBV5-4	TRBD1	TRBJ1-6	TGTGCCAGCAGCTCGGAAGGGACAGTCCGGCCCCTCCACTTT	CASSSEGTVRPLHF
.	TRBV7-8	.	TRBJ2-7	TGTGCCAGCAGCTTAGGGACAGTACCTTACGAGCAGTACTTC	CASSLGTVPYEQYF
.	TRBV9	.	TRBJ1-6	TGTGCCAGCAGCGTACAGGGAGGTAATTCACCCCTCCACTTT	CASSVQGGNSPLHF
.	TRBV9	.	TRBJ1-4	TGTGCCAGCAGCTCCGGCCTGAGGGAAAAACTGTTTTTT	CASSSGLREKLFF
few	TRBV19	.	TRBJ2-3	TGTGCCAGTAGTACCTCGAGTGTTGTGGTAGCAGATACGCAGTATTTT	CASSTSSVVVADTQYF
.	TRBV19	.	TRBJ1-1	TGTGCCAGTATGGGGGGGGTCATGAACACTGAAGCTTTCTTT	CASMGGVMNTEAFF
.	TRBV7-7	.	TRBJ2-2	TGTGCCAGCAGGGCATCAGGGGTAACCGGGGAGCTGTTTTTT	CASRASGVTGELFF
.	TRBV6-1	.	TRBJ1-1	TGTGCCAGCACCCCGGGGGGGGCGGACACTGAAGCTTTCTTT	CASTPGGADTEAFF
once	TRBV27	.	TRBJ2-5	TGTGCCAGCAGTTATAGTCGGGGGGCAGAGACCCAGTACTTC	CASSYSRGAETQYF
.	TRBV5-1	.	TRBJ2-2	TGCGCCAGCAGCGCCGGGAAACGCACCGGGGAGCTGTTTTTT	CASSAGKRTGELFF
.	TRBV6-5	.	TRBJ1-2	TGTGCCAGCAGAGACCCGGGACGGCTTAACTATGGCTACACCTTC	CASRDPGRLNYGYTF
.	TRBV7-2	.	TRBJ2-3	TGTGCCAGCAGCGTTTTTACGGGGAGCACAGATACGCAGTATTTT	CASSVFTGSTDTQYF
.	TRBV9	.	TRBJ2-1	TGTGCCAGCAGCGTAGAAGGGTTTACCTACAATGAGCAGTTCTTC	CASSVEGFTYNEQFF
.	TRBV7-3	.	TRBJ2-1	TGTGCCAGCAGCCCGCAGGACAGCCACAATGAGCAGTTCTTC	CASSPQDSHNEQFF
few	TRBV9	.	TRBJ1-3	TGTGCCAGCAGCGTACATGGGGCTATTACCGGAAACACCATATATTTT	CASSVHGAITGNTIYF
.	TRBV6-1	.	TRBJ1-2	TGTGCCAGCAGAAACGGTCAGGTCTATGGCTACACCTTC	CASRNGQVYGYTF
many	TRBV6-1	.	TRBJ2-7	TGTGCCACGTGGGGCCGGACTGTTGAGCAGTACTTC	CATWGRTVEQYF
once	TRBV29-1	.	TRBJ1-1	TGCAGCGTGGGTCGTACTATAAACACTGAAGCTTTCTTT	CSVGRTINTEAFF
.	TRBV6-5	TRBD2	TRBJ2-7	TGTGCCAGCAGGGGGACTAGCGCTTTGGGCGAGCAGTACTTC	CASRGTSALGEQYF
few	TRBV11-3	.	TRBJ1-4	TGTGCCAGCACCCTGAGAAAGGGAAACCATGAAAAACTGTTTTTT	CASTLRKGNHEKLFF
.	TRBV7-9	TRBD1	TRBJ1-2	TGTGCCAGCAGCCCCGGCGGAGGGACAGCCAGTACCTCCACCTTC	CASSPGGGTASTSTF
.	TRBV2	.	TRBJ1-2	TGTGCCAGCAGGAACGAGTGGCTGGGTGACGGCTACACCTTC	CASRNEWLGDGYTF
.	TRBV11-2	TRBD1	TRBJ2-1	TGTGCCAGCAGGGACAGGTTGGGCGAGCAGTTCTTC	CASRDRLGEQFF
once	TRBV28	.	TRBJ1-4	TGTGCCAGCAGTTTCTCTAGCGGCCAGAATGAAAAACTGTTTTTT	CASSFSSGQNEKLFF
.	TRBV30	.	TRBJ1-1	TGTGCTCGGGGGGCAGAAGGAGGGGGCACTGAAGCTTTCTTT	CARGAEGGGTEAFF
.	TRBV4-2	.	TRBJ1-6	TGTGCCAGCAGCCAAGATCTAAGGAATTCACCCCTCCACTTT	CASSQDLRNSPLHF
.	TRBV10-3	TRBD2	TRBJ2-3	TGTGCCATCAGACCGGGACTAGCGGGGGGCACAGATACGCAGTATTTT	CAIRPGLAGGTDTQYF
.	TRBV7-2	.	TRBJ1-3	TGTGCCAGCCTACAGGGCGGTGGAAACACCATATATTTT	CASLQGGGNTIYF
.	TRBV11-3	.	TRBJ1-1	TGTGCCAGCAGCGGCAGGACTGACTCCGCTGAAGCTTTCTTT	CASSGRTDSAEAFF
.	TRBV5-1	TRBD1	TRBJ2-3	TGCGCCAGCAGCATCCCCGGGACAGGGGGGGGCACAGATACGCAGTATTTT	CASSIPGTGGGTDTQYF
.	TRBV19	.	TRBJ1-1	TGTGCCAGTAGTATAGTTAAGGTACTGAACACTGAAGCTTTCTTT	CASSIVKVLNTEAFF